This passage covers 20 T cell receptor beta chains from one sample sequenced in a study of OX40 agonist ivuxolimab in advanced cancers. TCRdb's copy holds only in-frame clones and misses some; the assay was immunoSEQ multiplex PCR. The sample has 66,000 or so clones; about 90% are singletons. Sequencing was performed on CD4+ or CD8+ T cells sorted from blood, taken in a trial of the OX40 agonist ivuxolimab. The source of these receptors is an adult with an advanced solid tumor such as melanoma, head and neck, liver or kidney cancer.

The chain joins TRBV5-4 to TRBJ1-5; D gene ambiguous. Trimming took off 4 bases at V and 2 bases at J, with 13 bases between the two ends. Germline-derived CDR1 and CDR2 are SGHNT and YYREEE (reference sequence). The CDR3 is 15 residues long. CDR3 coding DNA: TGTGCCAGCAGCGTGGACCCGGAGGGCAATCAGCCCCAGCATTTT. This gives the protein CASSVDPEGNQPQHF.

This clone appeared once. The chain uses TRBV6-6 and TRBJ2-1; weak D call: TRBD2 (5 bases). Trimming cost V 7 bases and J 6 bases, with 7 bases left between them. This CDR3 has 11 residues. Looked up from germline, CDR1 is MNHNY and CDR2 is SVGAGI (reference sequence). CDR3 bases: TGTGCCAGCACGGAGGCCAATGAGCAGTTCTTC. It yields the protein CASTEANEQFF.

The DNA for the CDR3 is TGTGCCAGCTCGTCGGCCGGGATAGATCAGCCCCAGCATTTT. This codes for CASSSAGIDQPQHF. The chain has TRBV18 and TRBJ1-5; unclear D gene. From germline, CDR1 is KGHSH and CDR2 LQKENI. This CDR3 is built from 14 residues. The ends were cut back, 6 bases at V and 5 bases at J, with 14 bases in the middle.

The chain has TRBV28 and TRBJ1-3; D not certain. The CDR3 is made up of 17 amino acids. Germline CDR1 and CDR2: MDHEN and SYDVKM. The V and J ends lost 3 bases and 3 bases respectively, with 18 bases between them. DNA of the CDR3: TGTGCCAGCAGTTTTTTTACCGGCCGGGTTGATGGAAACACCATATATTTT. Its translation is CASSFFTGRVDGNTIYF.

This rearrangement joins TRBV4-1 to TRBJ2-4; D uncertain. This CDR3 contains 17 residues. CDR1 is MGHRA, CDR2 YSYEKL, per germline. Between the trimmed V and J ends, which lost 5 bases and 4 bases, there was a span of 21 bases. For the CDR3, the DNA is TGCGCCAGCAGCGAAACCCTTCGACGGCGGAATAAAAACATTCAGTACTTC. It codes for CASSETLRRRNKNIQYF.

The chain combines TRBV15 with TRBJ2-7, with D perhaps TRBD1 (5 bases). The V gene's germline CDR1 is LNHNV and CDR2 YYDKDF (reference sequence). V lost 1 base and J lost 2, with 15 bases in between. This CDR3 has 16 amino acids. This CDR3 is CATSRVRVNSAYEQYV. Here the CDR3 DNA reads TGTGCCACCAGCAGAGTCAGGGTAAACAGCGCCTACGAGCAGTACGTC.

V gene TRBV27 combines with J gene TRBJ2-4, with TRBD2 matching over 8 bases. CDR1 and CDR2 (germline): MNHEY, SMNVEV (reference sequence). The CDR3 runs 15 residues. Trimming cost V 2 bases and J 5 bases; bases outside gene matches: 5. As DNA, the CDR3 is TGTGCCAGCAGTTTAGAGATAGCGGGGCAAAACATTCAGTACTTC. Its protein is CASSLEIAGQNIQYF.

The gene calls are TRBV7-9 and TRBJ2-1; TRBD2 matches 9 bases. The CDR3 is 13 residues long. V lost 6 bases and J lost 5; bases outside the gene matches: 2. CDR1 and CDR2 (germline): SEHNR, FQNEAQ (reference sequence). CDR3 protein: CASSRTSDNEQFF. Here the CDR3 DNA reads TGTGCCAGCAGTCGGACTAGCGACAATGAGCAGTTCTTC.

This clone was observed a few times. The V call is TRBV27, the J call TRBJ1-1, with a possible D match to TRBD1 (5 bases). The CDR3 totals 15 residues. Deletions cut 4 bases from V and 0 bases from J, with 12 bases between. The germline CDR1 and CDR2 sequences are MNHEY and SMNVEV (reference sequence). This chain's CDR3 is CASSWSWGLNTEAFF. Written as DNA, the CDR3 is TGTGCCAGCAGTTGGTCCTGGGGCCTGAACACTGAAGCTTTCTTT.

This chain connects TRBV4-3 to TRBJ1-1; D is uncertain. The CDR3 totals 12 residues. Germline V gene sequence: CDR1 LGHNA, CDR2 YSLEER. Trimming removed 4 bases at V and 6 bases at J, with 9 bases between. As DNA, the CDR3 is TGCGCCAGCAGCCCCAGCGGCTCTGAAGCTTTCTTT. As protein: CASSPSGSEAFF.

The chain joins TRBV9 to TRBJ2-5; tentative D call: TRBD2 (5 bases). Trimming pared 0 bases from V and 5 bases from J, leaving 11 bases between. The CDR3 is 14 amino acids. Germline loops: CDR1 SGDLS, CDR2 YYNGEE. CDR3 bases: TGTGCCAGCAGCGTAGTGGGGAGCGCGGAGACCCAGTACTTC. Protein product: CASSVVGSAETQYF.

With regard to this clone: An end of the junction differs from the germline gene, which may be a read error. The chain carries TRBV4-1 and TRBJ2-1, with TRBD2 as a possible D gene (5 bases). The CDR3 consists of 15 residues. Germline V lookup: CDR1 MGHRA, CDR2 YSYEKL. Written as DNA, the CDR3 is TGCGCCAGCAGCGAAGAACCTCGGGGCTACAATGAGCAGTTCTTC. Translated, it gives CASSEEPRGYNEQFF.

This clone was seen a single time. J is TRBJ2-3 and V is TRBV2; 12 bases map to TRBD2. The germline V gene has CDR1 SNHLY and CDR2 FYNNEI. The CDR3 loop spans 15 amino acids. V lost 10 bases, J lost 4 bases, and 9 bases stayed unmatched. CDR3 DNA sequence: TGTGCCATTCCTTCCGGACTAGCGGGACCAGATACGCAGTATTTT. Protein sequence: CAIPSGLAGPDTQYF.

The chain employs TRBV30 and TRBJ1-3, with D unresolved. V was clipped by 1 base and J by 0 bases, with 10 bases between them. CDR1 is GTSNPN, CDR2 SVGIG, per germline (reference sequence). The CDR3 consists of 15 residues. The CDR3 nucleotides read TGTGCCTGGAGTGGGGTCGGTGTCTCTGGAAACACCATATATTTT. Its protein is CAWSGVGVSGNTIYF.

CDR3 sequence (DNA): TGTGCCTGGATTTCGGGGGGTAACACTGAAGCTTTCTTT. Protein: CAWISGGNTEAFF. V and J are TRBV30 and TRBJ1-1, with D tentatively TRBD1 (5 bases). In germline, CDR1 is GTSNPN, CDR2 SVGIG (reference sequence). The CDR3 contains 13 residues. V shed 4 bases and J shed 2 bases, with 11 bases lying between them.

V and J are TRBV27 and TRBJ2-1; maybe TRBD1 (5 bases). V lost 0 bases, J lost 8 bases, and 11 bases lay in between. The germline CDR1 and CDR2 sequences are MNHEY and SMNVEV (reference sequence). The CDR3 totals 14 residues. The CDR3 bases are TGTGCCAGCAGTTTATCACAGGTGGTCGATGAGCAGTTCTTC. Translating gives CASSLSQVVDEQFF.

V and J are TRBV4-2 and TRBJ1-5; D unclear. The V gene's germline CDR1 is LGHNA and CDR2 YNFKEQ. The germline V and J ends were trimmed by 4 bases and 4 bases, with 11 bases remaining between them. The CDR3 is made up of 14 amino acids. The CDR3 sequence: CASSPFGGNQPQHF. In nucleotides, the CDR3 is TGTGCCAGCAGCCCCTTTGGTGGTAATCAGCCCCAGCATTTT.

This chain connects TRBV15 to TRBJ2-7; D unclear. Germline CDR1 is LNHNV and CDR2 is YYDKDF (reference sequence). V lost 0 bases and J 2 bases, leaving 11 bases between the germline ends. The CDR3 sequence is 15 residues long. In DNA, the CDR3 is TGTGCCACCAGCAGAGATACGGACGGAGCCTACGAGCAGTACTTC. Protein sequence: CATSRDTDGAYEQYF.

This rearrangement joins TRBV6-5 to TRBJ1-2, with D possibly matching TRBD1 (5 bases). The CDR3 covers 16 residues. CDR1 and CDR2 (germline): MNHEY, SVGAGI. The ends were cut back, 0 bases at V and 6 bases at J, with 17 bases in the middle. CDR3 sequence reads: CASSYSRSAGWHGYTF. CDR3 DNA: TGTGCCAGCAGTTACTCACGATCGGCAGGGTGGCATGGCTACACCTTC.

The CDR3 here is CASLGRDSVSEREQFF. CDR3 DNA sequence: TGTGCCAGTCTAGGAAGGGACAGTGTCTCCGAGAGGGAGCAGTTCTTC. The chain joins TRBV2 to TRBJ2-1; TRBD1 aligns across 7 bases. This CDR3 spans 16 amino acids. Germline V lookup: CDR1 SNHLY, CDR2 FYNNEI. With 9 bases clipped from V and 10 bases from J, the junction kept 21 bases outside the gene matches.